These 28 T cell receptor beta chains share one sample of origin, sequenced in a study of shared clonotypes between healthy human individuals. Some clones are missing from TCRdb's copy, which holds only in-frame ones; the method was immunoSEQ multiplex PCR. The sample has 2 million to 3 million clones; over 85% are singletons. Sequences were obtained from naive CD4+ T cells from PBMCs. This sample's subset: CD45RA+ positively selected. The receptor set was obtained from a man between 18 and 29 years old in good health. Some clones in this sample may be carry-over from other donors' samples.

This clone was found a few times. Other DNA sequences from this sample encode an identical CDR3 as well. The rearrangement links TRBV18 to TRBJ1-4, with unresolved D. Germline CDR1 is KGHSH and CDR2 is LQKENI. The CDR3 runs 14 residues. V lost 1 base to trimming and J lost 0 bases, with 3 bases between them. CDR3 loop: CASSPQATNEKLFF. In DNA, the CDR3 is TGTGCCAGCTCACCACAGGCAACTAATGAAAAACTGTTTTTT.

The chain recombines TRBV9 with TRBJ2-3, with D unresolved. The CDR3 runs 15 residues. Per germline, CDR1 SGDLS and CDR2 YYNGEE. Trimming shortened V by 4 bases and J by 3 bases, and 15 bases separated the two germline ends. CDR3: CASSPGVESTDTQYF. The CDR3 DNA reads as TGTGCCAGCAGCCCCGGCGTGGAATCGACAGATACGCAGTATTTT.

A single count supports this clone. V is TRBV27 and J is TRBJ2-7, with D possibly being TRBD1 (8 bases). V was shortened by 7 bases and J by 3 bases, with 22 bases between the two germline ends. CDR1 is MNHEY and CDR2 is SMNVEV in the germline V gene (reference sequence). CDR3 length: 16 residues. The CDR3 nucleotides are TGTGCCAGCACAGGGGGCGGGAGTCAAATGATCTACGAGCAGTACTTC. Translated: CASTGGGSQMIYEQYF.

The J gene is TRBJ2-3, the V gene TRBV5-4, with TRBD2 matching over 11 bases. The CDR3 contains 14 residues. With V trimmed by 9 bases and J by 5 bases, 8 bases remained unmatched. CDR1 is SGHNT and CDR2 is YYREEE in the germline V gene (reference sequence). CDR3 DNA sequence: TGTGCCATTCATAGCGGGAGGGCCCTAGATACGCAGTATTTT. Amino acids: CAIHSGRALDTQYF.

The chain has TRBV6-1 and TRBJ2-5, with D possibly being TRBD2 (7 bases). The J call may be faulty, since TRBJ2-7 better matches the DNA end. Germline loops: CDR1 MNHNS, CDR2 SASEGT. The CDR3 extends over 13 amino acids. CDR3: CASSAPAGAEQYF. The CDR3 DNA sequence: TGTGCCAGCAGTGCCCCTGCGGGGGCCGAGCAGTACTTC.

The chain joins TRBV28 to TRBJ1-3; D unclear. This CDR3 contains 16 residues. Germline values: CDR1 MDHEN, CDR2 SYDVKM. Trimming took off 6 bases at V and 4 bases at J, with 19 bases between the two ends. The CDR3 spells CASSQPPSLLGNTIYF. Written as DNA, the CDR3 is TGTGCCAGCAGCCAGCCCCCCAGTCTCCTCGGAAACACCATATATTTT.

The V gene is TRBV5-1, the J gene TRBJ2-3; D perhaps matches TRBD2 (7 bases). Trimming took 4 bases from V and 10 from J, leaving 16 bases between them. The length of the CDR3 is 13 residues. Germline V gives CDR1 SGHRS, CDR2 YFSETQ. The chain's CDR3 is CASSGGDTLPQYF. CDR3 sequence (DNA): TGCGCCAGCAGCGGGGGGGACACTCTTCCGCAGTATTTT.

As for this clone: No DNA is shown, since the ends of the CDR3 on it are uncertain; the CDR3 is the one TCRdb lists. The rearrangement links TRBV29-1 to TRBJ2-3; TRBD1 is the table's D call and was not checked against the DNA. The CDR3 comprises 14 residues, both ends counted. Germline V gene data show CDR1 as SQVTM and CDR2 as ANQGSEA. Here the CDR3 reads CSVSGQGSTDTQYF.

The J gene is TRBJ1-2, the V gene TRBV7-3; tentatively, D is TRBD1 (6 bases). Per the germline V gene, CDR1 is SGHTA and CDR2 is FQGTGA. V was cut by 5 bases and J by 2 bases, with 9 bases left in between. This CDR3 has 13 residues. DNA of the CDR3: TGTGCCAGCAGCAACGACAGGAACTATGGCTACACCTTC. Protein product: CASSNDRNYGYTF.

The chain recombines TRBV7-9 with TRBJ2-3; D not resolved. The CDR3 consists of 14 residues. Germline V CDR1 and CDR2: SEHNR, FQNEAQ (reference sequence). V lost 4 bases and J lost 2, with 10 bases in between. The CDR3 region has the DNA TGTGCCAGCAGCTATTCAGGCGCCACAGATACGCAGTATTTT. Its protein is CASSYSGATDTQYF.

The chain joins TRBV7-8 to TRBJ2-5; D is undetermined. CDR3 length equals 15 residues. Per germline, CDR1 SGHVS and CDR2 FQNEAQ. Trimming took off 5 bases at V and 1 base at J, with 14 bases between the two ends. CDR3 protein: CASSPLRLGQETQYF. As DNA, the CDR3 is TGTGCCAGCAGCCCCCTCCGGCTCGGCCAAGAGACCCAGTACTTC.

The CDR3 is CASSLSPLGGDRERGGYTF. Here the CDR3 DNA reads TGTGCCAGCAGCTTATCCCCTTTAGGAGGGGACAGGGAGCGGGGTGGCTACACCTTC. The chain has TRBV7-9 and TRBJ1-2, with 9 bases lining up with TRBD1. J lost 7 bases, V lost 2 bases, and 20 bases had no gene match. CDR1 is SEHNR and CDR2 is FQNEAQ in the germline V gene (reference sequence). CDR3 length: 19 residues.

The V gene is TRBV9, the J gene TRBJ2-3; 8 bases map to TRBD1. Germline V gene sequence: CDR1 SGDLS, CDR2 YYNGEE. Unmatched junction bases numbered 14, after V lost 4 bases and J lost 1 base. The CDR3 sequence is 18 residues long. CDR3 DNA: TGTGCCAGCAGCTCAACTCCAGGGGGCTCTACTGGCACAGATACGCAGTATTTT. Protein product: CASSSTPGGSTGTDTQYF.

The CDR3 DNA reads TGTGCCACCAGCAGAGGGACAGGGACTGGGGCCAACGTCCTGACTTTC. It encodes CATSRGTGTGANVLTF. The chain uses TRBV15 and TRBJ2-6; 8 bases agree with TRBD1. V dropped 1 base and J dropped 2; count of bases not matched to a gene: 1. The germline V gene has CDR1 LNHNV and CDR2 YYDKDF (reference sequence). The CDR3 runs to 16 residues.

The CDR3 DNA is TGTGCCAGCAGTGAATTCCGGGACCAAGAGACCCAGTACTTC. Its translation: CASSEFRDQETQYF. The chain links TRBV25-1 to TRBJ2-5; no clear D. CDR1 and CDR2 from the germline V gene are MGHDK and SYGVNS. The CDR3 has 14 amino acids. The ends were cut back, 1 base at V and 0 bases at J, with 6 bases in the middle.

The chain links TRBV5-1 to TRBJ2-4; D ambiguous. Germline V lookup: CDR1 SGHRS, CDR2 YFSETQ. Trimming took 2 bases from V and 5 from J, leaving 11 bases between them. CDR3 size: 14 residues. This CDR3 reads CASSLEAGENIQYF. CDR3 sequence (DNA): TGCGCCAGCAGCTTAGAGGCTGGGGAAAACATTCAGTACTTC. Full variable domain (missing parts from reference TRBV5-1 and TRBJ2-4): KAGVTQTPRYLIKTRGQQVTLSCSPISGHRSVSWYQQTPGQGLQFLFEYFSETQRNKGNFPGRFSGRQFSNSRSEMNVSTLELGDSALYLCASSLEAGENIQYFGAGTRLSVL.

The rearrangement links TRBV4-2 to TRBJ1-5; TRBD1 might be the D (6 bases). CDR1 is LGHNA, CDR2 YNFKEQ, per germline. Trimming removed 6 bases at V and 4 bases at J, with 16 bases between. The length of the CDR3 is 15 residues. CDR3 loop: CASRPLWGTNQPQHF. Here the CDR3 DNA reads TGTGCCAGCAGGCCGCTTTGGGGGACAAATCAGCCCCAGCATTTT.

J is TRBJ2-1 and V is TRBV7-9; TRBD2 matches 11 bases. Germline V gene data show CDR1 as SEHNR and CDR2 as FQNEAQ (reference sequence). There are 16 residues in the CDR3. The trim removed 5 bases at V and 9 bases at J, leaving 12 bases unmatched. The CDR3 sequence is CASSEISGRASPEQFF. In DNA, the CDR3 is TGTGCCAGCAGCGAAATTAGCGGGAGGGCCTCTCCTGAGCAGTTCTTC.

This sequence joins TRBV11-2 and TRBJ1-1; 8 positions agree with TRBD1. The ends lost 5 bases at V and 2 bases at J; junction bases unmatched: 7. In germline, CDR1 is SGHAT, CDR2 FQNNGV. The CDR3 has 15 residues. The CDR3 DNA sequence: TGTGCCAGCAGCGCCGGACAGGGACTAAACACTGAAGCTTTCTTT. It codes for CASSAGQGLNTEAFF.

This sequence joins TRBV7-9 and TRBJ1-1, with 7 bases fitting TRBD1. The CDR3 is made up of 15 amino acids. Germline CDR1 is SEHNR and CDR2 is FQNEAQ (reference sequence). Trimming at V came to 4 bases and at J to 0 bases, leaving 5 bases not matched to a gene. CDR3 in DNA: TGTGCCAGCAGCTCATCCGACAGGGTGAACACTGAAGCTTTCTTT. Protein sequence: CASSSSDRVNTEAFF.

This clone was detected once. This is likely a read error, given that the CDR3 carries no conserved phenylalanine or tryptophan at its end. The chain carries TRBV10-1 and TRBJ2-7, with TRBD2 matching 7 bases. This CDR3 has 13 residues. CDR1 is WNHNN and CDR2 is SYGVQD in the germline V gene (reference sequence). V was pared by 10 bases and J by 6 bases, with 12 bases of the junction left unmatched. This CDR3 is CATREGEYGEQYL. DNA for the CDR3: TGCGCCACCAGGGAGGGAGAGTACGGCGAGCAGTACCTC.

The chain couples TRBV30 to TRBJ1-3; D is ambiguous. The CDR3 loop spans 14 amino acids. Per germline, CDR1 GTSNPN and CDR2 SVGIG (reference sequence). V was trimmed by 0 bases and J by 0 bases, leaving 6 bases between them. In nucleotides, the CDR3 is TGTGCCTGGAGTGTAAAGAGCTCTGGAAACACCATATATTTT. This gives the protein CAWSVKSSGNTIYF.

The chain uses TRBV9 and TRBJ2-1; TRBD2 matches 9 bases. V lost 0 bases and J lost 13; bases outside the gene matches: 5. The length of the CDR3 is 13 residues. Germline CDR1 is SGDLS and CDR2 is YYNGEE. The CDR3 spells CASSVVSAGGQFF. CDR3 sequence (DNA): TGTGCCAGCAGCGTAGTTTCAGCGGGAGGTCAGTTCTTC.

This sequence joins TRBV28 and TRBJ1-4, with 9 positions matching TRBD1. J was trimmed by 5 bases and V by 2 bases; bases with no gene match: 9. The CDR3 length is 17 residues. The V gene's germline CDR1 is MDHEN and CDR2 SYDVKM. The CDR3 DNA reads as TGTGCCAGCAGTTTAACCACAGGGGGCGGACAAAATGAAAAACTGTTTTTT. It encodes CASSLTTGGGQNEKLFF.

The CDR3 region is CASRLISGGGTGPYEQYF. The CDR3, as DNA: TGTGCAAGTCGCTTAATTTCGGGAGGCGGGACAGGGCCCTACGAGCAGTACTTC. This rearrangement joins TRBV12-2 to TRBJ2-7; TRBD1 is the table's D call, not checked against the DNA. TRBV12-2 is assigned pseudogene status. The CDR3 is made up of 18 amino acids.

The V call is TRBV18, the J call TRBJ1-5; D is uncertain. The CDR3 is made up of 15 amino acids. Per germline, CDR1 KGHSH and CDR2 LQKENI. Trimming left V 0 bases short and J 7 bases short, with 13 bases between. CDR3: CASSPPGVPGQPQHF. In DNA, the CDR3 is TGTGCCAGCTCACCACCGGGAGTACCGGGCCAGCCCCAGCATTTT.

V and J are TRBV11-2 and TRBJ2-1; D might be TRBD1 (8 bases). Germline V gene sequence: CDR1 SGHAT, CDR2 FQNNGV. Trimming took off 3 bases at V and 4 bases at J, with 16 bases between the two ends. This CDR3 region has 16 residues. CDR3 sequence: CASSLGGGTGYNEQFF. The CDR3, as DNA: TGTGCCAGCAGCTTGGGAGGGGGGACAGGTTACAATGAGCAGTTCTTC.

This sequence joins TRBV5-4 and TRBJ1-3; 7 bases align to TRBD1. CDR1 is SGHNT, CDR2 YYREEE, per germline (reference sequence). Trimming removed 0 bases from V and 1 base from J; junction bases left unmatched: 4. This CDR3 is 16 amino acids long. The CDR3 is CASSLDPGQSGNTIYF. Written as DNA, the CDR3 is TGTGCCAGCAGCTTGGACCCGGGACAGTCTGGAAACACCATATATTTT.